The next 8 T cell receptor beta chains were all read from a single sample in a study of T-cell memory formation after mild COVID-19. MiXCR, run by TCRdb on the 5' RACE reads, gives a single entry per CDR3 protein. The table has 300,000 to 400,000 distinct CDR3 sequences, approximately 29% seen once. The sample comprised PBMCs or a T cell subset sorted from them (not recorded which). The source of these receptors is an adult woman who had mild COVID-19 (a few samples of this study predate the infection). Cell type and time point are not known.

This clonotype was picked up a small number of times. This chain uses TRBV5-8 with TRBJ1-1; unclear D gene. Trimming removed 3 bases at V and 1 base at J, with 10 bases between. Germline V CDR1 and CDR2: SGHTS, YDEGEE. The CDR3 covers 14 residues. The CDR3 protein is CASSSSWENTEAFF. The CDR3 nucleotides are TGTGCCAGCAGCTCCTCGTGGGAGAACACTGAAGCTTTCTTT.

V usage is TRBV2 and J usage is TRBJ2-4; D not certain. V was pared by 6 bases and J by 13 bases, with 16 bases between. The CDR3 consists of 12 residues. From germline, CDR1 is SNHLY and CDR2 FYNNEI. The CDR3 nucleotides are TGTGCCAGCAGAGTAGGTACCCTGGAACAGTACTTC. Its translation is CASRVGTLEQYF.

Only a few counts were recorded for this clonotype. This chain uses TRBV7-3 with TRBJ2-2; 10 positions agree with TRBD2. The CDR3 is made up of 16 amino acids. CDR1 and CDR2 (germline): SGHTA, FQGTGA. Germline trimming cut 5 bases from V and 1 base from J; bases unmatched to any gene: 4. The CDR3 loop is CASSLGLAMNTGELFF. The DNA for the CDR3 is TGTGCCAGCAGCCTGGGACTAGCGATGAACACCGGGGAGCTGTTTTTT.

This clonotype was found a few times. The chain is built from TRBV7-2 and TRBJ2-3; D unclear. The CDR3 loop spans 15 amino acids. Germline CDR1 SGHTA, CDR2 FQGNSA. V lost 0 bases to trimming and J lost 5 bases, with 12 bases between them. The CDR3 loop reads CASSLAGSIGDTQYF. The CDR3 region has the DNA TGTGCCAGCAGCTTAGCGGGCAGCATAGGAGATACGCAGTATTTT.

The J gene is TRBJ1-5, the V gene TRBV19; D possibly corresponds to TRBD1 (6 bases). Trimming cost V 2 bases and J 7 bases, with 12 bases left between them. This CDR3 is 14 amino acids long. CDR1 LNHDA and CDR2 SQIVND come from the germline V gene (reference sequence). CDR3 nucleotide sequence: TGTGCCAGTAGTATACAGGGGATATCGCAGCCCCAGCATTTT. As protein: CASSIQGISQPQHF.

This clonotype was detected a few times. CDR3 amino acids: CATSLLYYQPQHF. Here the CDR3 DNA reads TGTGCCACCAGCTTGTTATACTATCAGCCCCAGCATTTT. The chain recombines TRBV15 with TRBJ1-5, with no clear D. The V and J ends lost 5 bases and 5 bases respectively, with 10 bases between them. The CDR3 totals 13 residues. The germline gives CDR1 LNHNV, CDR2 YYDKDF (reference sequence).

The chain employs TRBV5-6 and TRBJ1-5; D is ambiguous. The V gene's germline CDR1 is SGHDT and CDR2 YYEEEE. CDR3 size: 16 residues. V was cut by 1 base and J by 0 bases, with 11 bases left in between. The CDR3 here is CASSLFTELSNQPQHF. CDR3 DNA: TGTGCCAGCAGCTTGTTCACAGAACTTAGCAATCAGCCCCAGCATTTT.

This sequence joins TRBV7-2 and TRBJ1-6; D unresolved. The CDR3 has 14 amino acids. The V end lost 5 bases, the J end lost 4 bases, and 9 bases lay between the germline ends. CDR1 SGHTA and CDR2 FQGNSA come from the germline V gene. CDR3 sequence reads: CASSTTWYNSPLHF. CDR3 nucleotides: TGTGCCAGCAGCACGACTTGGTATAATTCACCCCTCCACTTT.